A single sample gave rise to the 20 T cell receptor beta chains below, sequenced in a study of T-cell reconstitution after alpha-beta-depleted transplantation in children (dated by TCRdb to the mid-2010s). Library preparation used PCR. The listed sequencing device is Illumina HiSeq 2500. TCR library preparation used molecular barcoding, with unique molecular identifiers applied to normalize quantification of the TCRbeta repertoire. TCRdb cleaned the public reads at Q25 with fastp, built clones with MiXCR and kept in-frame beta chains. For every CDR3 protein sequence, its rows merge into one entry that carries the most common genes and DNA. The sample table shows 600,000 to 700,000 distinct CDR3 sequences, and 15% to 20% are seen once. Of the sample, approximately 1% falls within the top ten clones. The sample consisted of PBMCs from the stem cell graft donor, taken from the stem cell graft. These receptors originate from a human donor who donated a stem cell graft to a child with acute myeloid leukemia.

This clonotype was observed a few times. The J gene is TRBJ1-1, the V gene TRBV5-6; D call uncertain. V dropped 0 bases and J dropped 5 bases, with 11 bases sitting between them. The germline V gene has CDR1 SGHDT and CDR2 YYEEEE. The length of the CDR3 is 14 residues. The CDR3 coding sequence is TGTGCCAGCAGCTTGGAGTGGGGAGGAACTGAAGCTTTCTTT. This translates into CASSLEWGGTEAFF.

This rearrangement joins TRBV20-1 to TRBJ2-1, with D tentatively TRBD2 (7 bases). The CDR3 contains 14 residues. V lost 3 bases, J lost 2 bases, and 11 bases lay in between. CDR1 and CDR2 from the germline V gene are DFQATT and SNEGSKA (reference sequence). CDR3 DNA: TGCAGTGCTAGTGCGGGGGCCACCTACAATGAGCAGTTCTTC. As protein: CSASAGATYNEQFF.

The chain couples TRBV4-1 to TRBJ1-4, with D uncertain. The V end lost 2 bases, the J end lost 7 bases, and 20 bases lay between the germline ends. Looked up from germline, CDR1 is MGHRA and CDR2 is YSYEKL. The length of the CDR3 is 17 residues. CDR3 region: CASSQSVVRDGGEKLFF. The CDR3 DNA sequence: TGCGCCAGCAGCCAATCCGTTGTTCGGGATGGAGGTGAAAAACTGTTTTTT.

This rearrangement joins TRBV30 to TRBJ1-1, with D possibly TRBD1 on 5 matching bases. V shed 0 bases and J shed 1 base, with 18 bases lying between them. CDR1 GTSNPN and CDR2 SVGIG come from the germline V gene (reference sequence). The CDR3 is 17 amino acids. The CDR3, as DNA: TGTGCCTGGAGTGTATCGCGAACCGGGAGGGGGAACACTGAAGCTTTCTTT. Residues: CAWSVSRTGRGNTEAFF.

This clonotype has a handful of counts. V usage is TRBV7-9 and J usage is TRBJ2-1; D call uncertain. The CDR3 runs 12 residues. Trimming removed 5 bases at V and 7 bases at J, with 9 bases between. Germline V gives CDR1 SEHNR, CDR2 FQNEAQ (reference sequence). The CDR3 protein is CASSRIGNEQFF. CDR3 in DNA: TGTGCCAGCAGCCGTATAGGGAATGAGCAGTTCTTC.

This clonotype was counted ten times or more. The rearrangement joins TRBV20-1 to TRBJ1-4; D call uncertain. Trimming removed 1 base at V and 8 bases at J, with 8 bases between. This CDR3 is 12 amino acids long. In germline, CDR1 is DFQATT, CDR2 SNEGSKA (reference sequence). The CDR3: CSARAVSEKLFF. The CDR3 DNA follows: TGCAGTGCTAGAGCTGTTTCAGAAAAACTGTTTTTT.

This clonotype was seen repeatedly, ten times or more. This chain's CDR3 is CASSLLAGGETQYF. In DNA form, the CDR3 reads TGTGCCAGCAGTTTGCTAGCGGGGGGGGAGACCCAGTACTTC. The J gene is TRBJ2-5, the V gene TRBV12-3 or TRBV12-4, with 12 bases that match TRBD2. The CDR3 is 14 residues long. V lost 3 bases and J lost 5; bases outside the gene matches: 1.

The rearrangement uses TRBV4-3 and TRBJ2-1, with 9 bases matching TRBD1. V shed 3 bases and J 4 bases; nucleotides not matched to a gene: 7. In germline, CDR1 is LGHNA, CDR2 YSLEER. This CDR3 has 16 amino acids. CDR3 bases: TGCGCCAGCAGCCAGGCCCCCGGACAGGGGTACAATGAGCAGTTCTTC. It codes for CASSQAPGQGYNEQFF.

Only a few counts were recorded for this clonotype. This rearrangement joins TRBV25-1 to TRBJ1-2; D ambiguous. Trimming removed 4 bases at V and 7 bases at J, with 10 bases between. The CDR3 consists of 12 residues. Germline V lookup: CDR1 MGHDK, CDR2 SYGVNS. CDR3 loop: CASSGDEGGYTF. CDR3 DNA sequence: TGTGCCAGCAGTGGCGATGAGGGTGGCTACACCTTC.

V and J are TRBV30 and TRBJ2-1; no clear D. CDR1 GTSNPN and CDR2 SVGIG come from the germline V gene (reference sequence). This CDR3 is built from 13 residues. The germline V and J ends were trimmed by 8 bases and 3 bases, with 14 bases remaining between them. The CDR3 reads CAVDGVGYNEQFF. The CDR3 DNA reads TGTGCCGTCGATGGGGTCGGCTACAATGAGCAGTTCTTC. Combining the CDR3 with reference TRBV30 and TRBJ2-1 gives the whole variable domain SQTIHQWPATLVQPVGSPLSLECTVEGTSNPNLYWYRQAAGRGLQLLFYSVGIGQISSEVPQNLSASRPQDRQFILSSKKLLLSDSGFYLCAVDGVGYNEQFFGPGTRLTVL.

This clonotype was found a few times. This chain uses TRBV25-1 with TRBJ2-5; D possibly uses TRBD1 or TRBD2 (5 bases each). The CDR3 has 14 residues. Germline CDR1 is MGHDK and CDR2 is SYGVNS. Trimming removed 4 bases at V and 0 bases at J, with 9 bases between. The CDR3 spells CASSGDGYQETQYF. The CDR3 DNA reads TGTGCCAGCAGTGGGGACGGGTACCAAGAGACCCAGTACTTC.

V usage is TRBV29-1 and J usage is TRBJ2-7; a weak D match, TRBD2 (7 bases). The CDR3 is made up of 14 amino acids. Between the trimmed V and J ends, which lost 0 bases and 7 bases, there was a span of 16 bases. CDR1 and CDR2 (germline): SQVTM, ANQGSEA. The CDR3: CSVEDHGGRFEQYF. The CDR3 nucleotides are TGCAGCGTTGAAGACCACGGGGGGCGATTTGAGCAGTACTTC.

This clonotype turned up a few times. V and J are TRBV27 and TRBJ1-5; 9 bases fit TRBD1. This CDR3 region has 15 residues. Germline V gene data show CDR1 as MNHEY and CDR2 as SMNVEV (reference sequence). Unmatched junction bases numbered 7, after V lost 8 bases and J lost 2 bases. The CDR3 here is CASPTGGGGNQPQHF. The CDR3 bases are TGTGCCAGCCCTACAGGGGGCGGAGGCAATCAGCCCCAGCATTTT.

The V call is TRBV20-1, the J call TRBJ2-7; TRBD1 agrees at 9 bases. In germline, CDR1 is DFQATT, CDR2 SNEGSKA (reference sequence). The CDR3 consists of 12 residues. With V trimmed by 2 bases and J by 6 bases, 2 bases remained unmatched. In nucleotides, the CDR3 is TGCAGTGCTAGATCGGACAGGGGCGAGCAGTACGTC. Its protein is CSARSDRGEQYV.

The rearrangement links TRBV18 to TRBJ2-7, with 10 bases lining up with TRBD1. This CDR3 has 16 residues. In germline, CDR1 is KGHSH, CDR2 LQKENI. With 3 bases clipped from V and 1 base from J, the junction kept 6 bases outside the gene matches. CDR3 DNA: TGTGCCAGCTCACCTGCCGGGGGACAGGGGTCCTACGAGCAGTACTTC. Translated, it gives CASSPAGGQGSYEQYF.

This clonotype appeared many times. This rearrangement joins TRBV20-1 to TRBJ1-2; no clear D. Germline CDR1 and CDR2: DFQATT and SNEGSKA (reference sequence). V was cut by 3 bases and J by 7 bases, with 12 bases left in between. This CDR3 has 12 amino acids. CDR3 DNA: TGCAGTGCTAGCCAGATGTACGGTGGCTACACCTTC. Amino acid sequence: CSASQMYGGYTF.

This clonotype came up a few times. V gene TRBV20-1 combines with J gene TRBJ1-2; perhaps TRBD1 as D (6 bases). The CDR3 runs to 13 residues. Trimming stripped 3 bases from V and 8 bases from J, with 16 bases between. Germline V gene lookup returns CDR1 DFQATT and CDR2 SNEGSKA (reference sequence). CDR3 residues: CSARVQGREGYTF. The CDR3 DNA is TGCAGTGCTAGGGTCCAGGGGCGAGAGGGCTACACCTTC.

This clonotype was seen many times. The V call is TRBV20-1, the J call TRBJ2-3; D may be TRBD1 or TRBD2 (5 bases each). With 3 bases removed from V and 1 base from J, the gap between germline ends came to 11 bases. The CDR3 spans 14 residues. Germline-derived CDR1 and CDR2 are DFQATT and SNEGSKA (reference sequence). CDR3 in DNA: TGCAGTGCTAGTCCCGGGGCTGGCACAGATACGCAGTATTTT. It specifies CSASPGAGTDTQYF.

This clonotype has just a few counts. The CDR3 loop is CASSQDGGTQETQYF. CDR3 nucleotides: TGTGCCAGCAGCCAAGATGGAGGGACCCAAGAGACCCAGTACTTC. The V gene is TRBV4-2, the J gene TRBJ2-5; the D gene is possibly TRBD2 (6 bases). CDR3 size: 15 residues. Trimming stripped 0 bases from V and 1 base from J, with 9 bases between. Germline loops: CDR1 LGHNA, CDR2 YNFKEQ.

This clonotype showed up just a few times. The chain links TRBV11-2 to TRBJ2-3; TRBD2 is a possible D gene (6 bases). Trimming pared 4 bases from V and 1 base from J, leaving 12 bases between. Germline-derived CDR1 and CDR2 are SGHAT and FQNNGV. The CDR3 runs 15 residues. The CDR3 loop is CASSSTTRGTDTQYF. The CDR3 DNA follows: TGTGCCAGCAGCTCAACGACTAGGGGCACAGATACGCAGTATTTT. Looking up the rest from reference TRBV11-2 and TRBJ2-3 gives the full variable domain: EAGVAQSPRYKIIEKRQSVAFWCNPISGHATLYWYQQILGQGPKLLIQFQNNGVVDDSQLPKDRFSAERLKGVDSTLKIQPAKLEDSAVYLCASSSTTRGTDTQYFGPGTRLTVL.